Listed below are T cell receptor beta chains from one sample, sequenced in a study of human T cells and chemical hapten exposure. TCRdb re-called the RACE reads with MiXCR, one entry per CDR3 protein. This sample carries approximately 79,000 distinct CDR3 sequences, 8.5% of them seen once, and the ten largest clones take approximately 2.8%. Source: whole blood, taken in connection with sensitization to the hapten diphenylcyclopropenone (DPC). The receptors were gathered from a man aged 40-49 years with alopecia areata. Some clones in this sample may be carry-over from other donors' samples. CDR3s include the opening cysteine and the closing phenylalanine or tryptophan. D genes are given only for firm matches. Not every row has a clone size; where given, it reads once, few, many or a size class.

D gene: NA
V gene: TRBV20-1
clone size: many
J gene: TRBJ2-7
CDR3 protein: CSARDREGGYEQYF
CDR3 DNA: TGCAGTGCTAGAGATAGAGAGGGTGGATACGAGCAGTACTTC

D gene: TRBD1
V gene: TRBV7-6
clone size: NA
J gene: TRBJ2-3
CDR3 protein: CASSLGDRGIDTQYF
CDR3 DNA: TGTGCCAGCAGCTTAGGGGACAGGGGCATAGATACGCAGTATTTT

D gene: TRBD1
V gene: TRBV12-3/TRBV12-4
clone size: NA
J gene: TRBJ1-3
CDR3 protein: CASSLWTGGISGNTIYF
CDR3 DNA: TGTGCCAGCAGTCTTTGGACAGGGGGAATCTCTGGAAACACCATATATTTT

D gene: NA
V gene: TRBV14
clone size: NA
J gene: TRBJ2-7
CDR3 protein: CASSQPQGSYEQYF
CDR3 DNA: TGTGCCAGCAGCCAACCCCAGGGAAGCTACGAGCAGTACTTC

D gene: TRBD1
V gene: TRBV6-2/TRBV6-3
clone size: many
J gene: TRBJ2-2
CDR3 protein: CASSYFGQGTGELFF
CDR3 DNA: TGTGCCAGCAGTTACTTCGGACAGGGCACCGGGGAGCTGTTTTTT

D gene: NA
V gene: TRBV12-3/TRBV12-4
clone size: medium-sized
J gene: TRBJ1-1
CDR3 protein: CASSLTGNTEAFF
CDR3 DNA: TGTGCCAGCAGTTTAACAGGGAACACTGAAGCTTTCTTT

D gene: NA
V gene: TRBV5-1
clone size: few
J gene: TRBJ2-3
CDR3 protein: CASSSAWGGTSDTQYF
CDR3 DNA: TGCGCCAGCAGCTCGGCCTGGGGCGGAACCTCGGATACGCAGTATTTT

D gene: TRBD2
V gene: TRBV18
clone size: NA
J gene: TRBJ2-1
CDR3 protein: CASSSGLAGGRFNEQFF
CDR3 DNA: TGTGCCAGCTCGTCCGGACTAGCGGGAGGGAGGTTCAATGAGCAGTTCTTC

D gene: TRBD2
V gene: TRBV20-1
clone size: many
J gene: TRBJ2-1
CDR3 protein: CSAIHASGSKIEQFF
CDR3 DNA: TGCAGTGCTATCCACGCTAGCGGGAGCAAGATTGAGCAGTTCTTC

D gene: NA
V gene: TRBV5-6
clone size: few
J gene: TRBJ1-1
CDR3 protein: CASSWTGTENTEAFF
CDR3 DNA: TGTGCCAGCAGCTGGACCGGGACCGAGAACACTGAAGCTTTCTTT

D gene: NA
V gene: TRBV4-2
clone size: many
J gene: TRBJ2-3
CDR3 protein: CASSQGDSSTDTQYF
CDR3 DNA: TGTGCCAGCAGCCAAGGGGACTCCAGCACAGATACGCAGTATTTT

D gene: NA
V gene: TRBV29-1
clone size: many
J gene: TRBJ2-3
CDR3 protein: CSVEVSTDTQYF
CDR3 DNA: TGCAGCGTTGAGGTCAGCACAGATACGCAGTATTTT

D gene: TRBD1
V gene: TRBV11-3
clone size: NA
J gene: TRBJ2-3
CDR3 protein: CASSPPGQGGTDKQYF
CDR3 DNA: TGTGCCAGCAGCCCGCCAGGACAAGGGGGCACAGATAAGCAGTATTTT

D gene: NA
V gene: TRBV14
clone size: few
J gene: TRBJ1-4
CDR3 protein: CASSRGVAANEKLFF
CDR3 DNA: TGTGCCAGCAGCCGGGGGGTCGCCGCTAATGAAAAACTGTTTTTT

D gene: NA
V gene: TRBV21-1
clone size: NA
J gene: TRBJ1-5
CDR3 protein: CASSNRVRLDQPQHF
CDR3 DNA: TGTGCCAGCAGCAACAGGGTTCGGTTGGATCAGCCCCAGCATTTT

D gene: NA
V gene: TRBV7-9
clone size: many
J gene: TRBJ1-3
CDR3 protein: CASSLVGNTIYF
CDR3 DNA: TGTGCCAGCAGCTTGGTAGGAAACACCATATATTTT

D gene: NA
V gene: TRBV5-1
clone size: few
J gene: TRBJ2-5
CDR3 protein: CASSLDRAWETQYF
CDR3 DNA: TGCGCCAGCAGCTTGGACAGGGCGTGGGAGACCCAGTACTTC

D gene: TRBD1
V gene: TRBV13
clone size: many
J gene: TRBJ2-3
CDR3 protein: CASSLQGENPDTQYF
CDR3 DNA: TGTGCCAGCAGCTTACAGGGGGAGAACCCAGATACGCAGTATTTT

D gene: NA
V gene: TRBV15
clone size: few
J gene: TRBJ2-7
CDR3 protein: CATSNRVTYEQYF
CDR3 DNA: TGTGCCACCAGCAACAGGGTGACCTACGAGCAGTACTTC

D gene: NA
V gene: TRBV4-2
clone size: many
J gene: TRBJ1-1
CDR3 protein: CASSQEEGGTEAFF
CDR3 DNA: TGTGCCAGCAGCCAAGAAGAGGGAGGCACTGAAGCTTTCTTT

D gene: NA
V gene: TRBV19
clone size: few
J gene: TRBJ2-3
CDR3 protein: CASSMGQGITDTQYF
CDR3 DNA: TGTGCCAGTAGTATGGGTCAGGGAATAACAGATACGCAGTATTTT

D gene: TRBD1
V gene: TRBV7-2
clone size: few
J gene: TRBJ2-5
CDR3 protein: CASSLGGGFEETQYF
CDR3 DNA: TGTGCCAGCAGCTTAGGAGGGGGCTTTGAGGAGACCCAGTACTTC

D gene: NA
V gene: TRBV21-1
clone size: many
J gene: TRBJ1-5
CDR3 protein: CASSKEEGMFNQPQHF
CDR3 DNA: TGTGCCAGCAGCAAAGAAGAAGGGATGTTTAATCAGCCCCAGCATTTT

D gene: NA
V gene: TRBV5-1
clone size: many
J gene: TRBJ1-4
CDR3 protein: CASSLETGFGEKLFF
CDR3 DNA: TGCGCCAGCAGCTTGGAAACAGGGTTTGGGGAAAAACTGTTTTTT

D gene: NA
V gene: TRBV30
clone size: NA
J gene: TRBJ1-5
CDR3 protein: CAWSTGLNQPQHF
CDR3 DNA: TGTGCCTGGAGTACAGGTCTCAATCAGCCCCAGCATTTT

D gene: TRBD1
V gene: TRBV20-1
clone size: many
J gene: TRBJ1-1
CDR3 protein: CSAGTGGSYTEAFF
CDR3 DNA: TGCAGTGCGGGGACAGGGGGCTCTTACACTGAAGCTTTCTTT

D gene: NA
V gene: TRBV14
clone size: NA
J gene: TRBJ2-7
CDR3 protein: CASSRLYEQYF
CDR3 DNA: TGTGCCAGCAGCCGGTTGTACGAGCAGTACTTC

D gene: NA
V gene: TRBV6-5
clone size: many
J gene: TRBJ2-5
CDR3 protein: CASSRGVTQYF
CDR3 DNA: TGTGCCAGCAGTAGGGGGGTGACCCAGTACTTC

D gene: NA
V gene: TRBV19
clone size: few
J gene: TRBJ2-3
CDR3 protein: CASNPTGGTDTQYF
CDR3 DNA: TGTGCCAGTAATCCGACAGGCGGCACAGATACGCAGTATTTT

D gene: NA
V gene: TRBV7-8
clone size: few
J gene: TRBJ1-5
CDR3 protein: CASSFGGDQPQHF
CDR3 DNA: TGTGCCAGCAGCTTTGGCGGGGATCAGCCCCAGCATTTT

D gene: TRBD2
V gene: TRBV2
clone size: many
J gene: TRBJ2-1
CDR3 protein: CASSESLASGSINEQFF
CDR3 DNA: TGTGCCAGCAGTGAAAGCTTGGCTAGCGGGAGTATAAATGAGCAGTTCTTC

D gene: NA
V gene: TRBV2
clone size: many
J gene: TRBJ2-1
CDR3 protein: CASRIFNNEQFF
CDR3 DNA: TGTGCCAGCAGAATTTTTAACAATGAGCAGTTCTTC

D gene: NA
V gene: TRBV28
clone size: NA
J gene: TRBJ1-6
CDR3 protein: CASGRVSYNSPLHF
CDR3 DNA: TGTGCCAGCGGCCGGGTCTCCTATAATTCACCCCTCCACTTT

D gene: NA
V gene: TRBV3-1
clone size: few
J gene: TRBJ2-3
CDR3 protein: CASSQATGTDTQYF
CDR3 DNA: TGTGCCAGCAGCCAGGCTACAGGGACAGATACGCAGTATTTT

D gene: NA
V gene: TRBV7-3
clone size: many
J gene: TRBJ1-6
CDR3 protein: CASSLNGRGLSPLHF
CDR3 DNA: TGTGCCAGCAGCTTAAACGGACGAGGGCTCTCACCCCTCCACTTT

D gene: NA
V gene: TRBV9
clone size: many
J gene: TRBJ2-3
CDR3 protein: CASSVDGQFTDTQYF
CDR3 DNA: TGTGCCAGCAGCGTAGACGGGCAGTTCACAGATACGCAGTATTTT

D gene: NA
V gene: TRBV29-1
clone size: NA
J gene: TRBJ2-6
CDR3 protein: CSATGQGGSVLTF
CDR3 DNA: TGCAGCGCAACAGGTCAAGGGGGGTCCGTCCTGACTTTC

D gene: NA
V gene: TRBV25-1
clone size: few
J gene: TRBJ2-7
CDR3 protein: CASRAASYEQYF
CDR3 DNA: TGTGCCAGCAGGGCCGCCTCCTACGAGCAGTACTTC

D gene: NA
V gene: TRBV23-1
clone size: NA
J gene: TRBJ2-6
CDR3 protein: CASTPLINSGANVLTF
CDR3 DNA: TGCGCCAGCACGCCACTCATTAACTCTGGGGCCAACGTCCTGACTTTC

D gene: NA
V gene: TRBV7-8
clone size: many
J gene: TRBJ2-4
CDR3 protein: CASSLPQGTKNIQYF
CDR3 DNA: TGTGCCAGCAGCTTGCCACAGGGTACCAAAAACATTCAGTACTTC

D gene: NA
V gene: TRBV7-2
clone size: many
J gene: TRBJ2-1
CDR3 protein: CASSLVHNEQFF
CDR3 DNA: TGTGCCAGCAGCTTAGTTCACAATGAGCAGTTCTTC

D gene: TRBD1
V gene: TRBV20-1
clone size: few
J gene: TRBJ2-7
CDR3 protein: CSARGQGGTSYEQYF
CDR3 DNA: TGCAGTGCTAGAGGACAGGGGGGTACCTCCTACGAGCAGTACTTC

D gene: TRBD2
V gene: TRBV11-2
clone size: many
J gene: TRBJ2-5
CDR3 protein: CASSIAGGQETQYF
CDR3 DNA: TGTGCCAGCAGCATAGCGGGAGGGCAAGAGACCCAGTACTTC

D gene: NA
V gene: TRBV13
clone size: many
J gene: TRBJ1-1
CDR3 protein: CASSPWDMNTEAFF
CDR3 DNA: TGTGCCAGCAGCCCTTGGGACATGAACACTGAAGCTTTCTTT

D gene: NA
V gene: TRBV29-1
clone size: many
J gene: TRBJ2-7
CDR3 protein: CSAKDGPYEQYF
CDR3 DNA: TGCAGCGCAAAAGACGGTCCCTACGAGCAGTACTTC

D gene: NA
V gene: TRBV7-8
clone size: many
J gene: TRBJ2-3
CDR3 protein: CASRKGWYDTQYF
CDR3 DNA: TGTGCCAGCAGAAAGGGGTGGTACGATACGCAGTATTTT

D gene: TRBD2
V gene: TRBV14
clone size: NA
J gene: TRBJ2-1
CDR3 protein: CASSPIPGLAGGGNEQFF
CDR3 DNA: TGTGCCAGCAGCCCTATCCCGGGACTAGCGGGAGGGGGCAATGAGCAGTTCTTC

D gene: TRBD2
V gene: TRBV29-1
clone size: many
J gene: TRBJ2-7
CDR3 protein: CSVNGLASEQYF
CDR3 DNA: TGCAGCGTGAATGGACTAGCCTCCGAGCAGTACTTC

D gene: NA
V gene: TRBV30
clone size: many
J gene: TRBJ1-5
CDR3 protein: CAWSGQDNQPQHF
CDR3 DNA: TGTGCCTGGAGTGGTCAGGACAATCAGCCCCAGCATTTT

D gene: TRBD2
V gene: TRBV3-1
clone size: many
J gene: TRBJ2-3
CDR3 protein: CASSQEPASGWTSTDTQYF
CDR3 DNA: TGTGCCAGCAGCCAAGAGCCCGCTAGCGGCTGGACTAGCACAGATACGCAGTATTTT

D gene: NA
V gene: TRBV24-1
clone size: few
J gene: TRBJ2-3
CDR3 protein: CATSESHPALGDTQYF
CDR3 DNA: TGTGCCACCAGTGAATCGCACCCCGCCCTAGGAGATACGCAGTATTTT

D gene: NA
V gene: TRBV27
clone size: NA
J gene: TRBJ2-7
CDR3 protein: CASSLSGRGSYEQYF
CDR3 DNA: TGTGCCAGCAGCCTCTCCGGACGGGGTTCCTACGAGCAGTACTTC

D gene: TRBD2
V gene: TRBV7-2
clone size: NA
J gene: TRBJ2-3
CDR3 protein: CATELNTGGPRTDTQYF
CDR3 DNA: TGTGCCACCGAGCTTAATACGGGAGGGCCCCGCACAGATACGCAGTATTTT

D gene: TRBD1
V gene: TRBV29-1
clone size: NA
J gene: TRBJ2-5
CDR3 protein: CSVVQGSLETQYF
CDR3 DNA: TGCAGCGTTGTACAGGGGAGTTTGGAGACCCAGTACTTC

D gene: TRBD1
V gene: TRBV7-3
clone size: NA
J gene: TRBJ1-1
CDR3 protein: CASSWSGTGNTEAFF
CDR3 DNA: TGTGCCAGCAGCTGGTCCGGGACAGGGAACACTGAAGCTTTCTTT

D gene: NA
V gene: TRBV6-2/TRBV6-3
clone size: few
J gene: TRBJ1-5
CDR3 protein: CASSNDRGNQPQHF
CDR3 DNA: TGTGCCAGCAGTAACGACAGAGGCAATCAGCCCCAGCATTTT

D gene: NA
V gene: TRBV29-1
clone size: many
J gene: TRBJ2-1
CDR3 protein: CSAPSGTSLFSSYNEQFF
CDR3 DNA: TGCAGCGCACCCTCAGGGACAAGTCTATTTAGCTCCTACAATGAGCAGTTCTTC